These 10 T cell receptor beta chains came from one sample sequenced in a study of T cells in Graves' hyperthyroidism and ophthalmopathy. Amplification yielded TCR beta CDR3 regions, with RNA transcripts as the source. Initially, a first-round RT-PCR of the TCR CDR3 employed the HTBI primer set. Each CDR3 protein is one row after TCRdb ran MiXCR on the multiplex PCR reads. The sample shows 650,000 to 850,000 distinct CDR3 sequences, under 20% of them seen only once. The material sequenced was blood. Source of these receptors: a woman aged 45-60 years with Graves' hyperthyroidism that later progressed to Graves' ophthalmopathy.

The sample holds a few counts of this clonotype. The chain carries TRBV11-2 and TRBJ1-2; 7 nucleotides match TRBD1. J lost 5 bases, V lost 0 bases, and 6 bases had no gene match. This CDR3 spans 15 amino acids. CDR1 and CDR2 from the germline V gene are SGHAT and FQNNGV. CDR3 region: CASSLDLRGPYGYTF. The CDR3 bases are TGTGCCAGCAGCTTAGATTTGAGGGGGCCTTATGGCTACACCTTC.

In its sample, this clonotype was seen a few times. J is TRBJ2-3 and V is TRBV19; TRBD2 aligns across 11 bases. The V segment lost 5 bases and the J segment 4 bases; nucleotides outside the gene matches: 8. This CDR3 contains 16 residues. Germline CDR1 LNHDA, CDR2 SQIVND (reference sequence). CDR3: CASSFRLAGLSDTQYF. The DNA of the CDR3 is TGTGCCAGTAGTTTTCGACTAGCGGGGTTGTCAGATACGCAGTATTTT.

This clonotype was counted at least ten times. CDR3 nucleotides: TGTGCCAGCAGCTTCACGGGCCAGGGTGAAAAACTGTTTTTT. It translates to CASSFTGQGEKLFF. The chain couples TRBV3-1 to TRBJ1-4, with a weak D call TRBD1 (5 bases). Per germline, CDR1 LGHDT and CDR2 YNNKEL (reference sequence). Trimming took off 5 bases at V and 7 bases at J, with 14 bases between the two ends. The CDR3 sequence is 14 residues long.

This clonotype turned up a few times. The gene calls are TRBV20-1 and TRBJ2-3; D is ambiguous. V lost 1 base, J lost 0 bases, and 5 bases lay in between. Germline V gene sequence: CDR1 DFQATT, CDR2 SNEGSKA (reference sequence). The CDR3 has 13 amino acids. The CDR3 sequence is CSARVFSTDTQYF. The CDR3 bases are TGCAGTGCTAGAGTGTTTAGCACAGATACGCAGTATTTT.

The chain combines TRBV9 with TRBJ1-1; no firm D call. This CDR3 is built from 12 residues. The germline V gene encodes CDR1 SGDLS and CDR2 YYNGEE. V lost 3 bases and J lost 2, with 5 bases in between. The CDR3 nucleotides read TGTGCCAGCAGCGCCATAAACACTGAAGCTTTCTTT. Encoded protein: CASSAINTEAFF.

There are a few counts of this clonotype. The genes are TRBV6-1 and TRBJ2-4, with 8 bases fitting TRBD2. CDR3 length: 18 amino acids. Germline values: CDR1 MNHNS, CDR2 SASEGT. V lost 5 bases and J lost 1; bases outside the gene matches: 13. The CDR3 nucleotides read TGTGCCAGCAGTCAAATTCTGGCTCGGGAGGGTGCCAAAAACATTCAGTACTTC. Translated: CASSQILAREGAKNIQYF.

The rearrangement uses TRBV11-2 and TRBJ1-5, with D possibly matching TRBD1 (5 bases). The CDR3 runs 16 residues. CDR1 and CDR2 (germline): SGHAT, FQNNGV. Trimming pared 5 bases from V and 2 bases from J, leaving 16 bases between. The CDR3: CASSRGAKGRNQPQHF. Here the CDR3 DNA reads TGTGCCAGCAGCCGAGGAGCTAAGGGGCGCAATCAGCCCCAGCATTTT.

This clonotype has at least ten counts. The genes are TRBV5-5 and TRBJ1-5; TRBD1 might be the D (6 bases). The V end was cut by 2 bases, the J end by 3 bases, with 12 bases between. This CDR3 has 15 residues. Germline V gene sequence: CDR1 SGHKS, CDR2 YYEKEE (reference sequence). The DNA of the CDR3 is TGTGCCAGCAGCTTCAGGACAGACAACAATCAGCCCCAGCATTTT. Its protein product is CASSFRTDNNQPQHF.

There are a few counts of this clonotype. The chain uses TRBV27 and TRBJ2-7; unclear D gene. Trimming took off 3 bases at V and 3 bases at J, with 12 bases between the two ends. The germline CDR1 and CDR2 sequences are MNHEY and SMNVEV (reference sequence). This CDR3 has 14 residues. CDR3 sequence (DNA): TGTGCCAGCAGTTTTAGGGAAACCCTCTACGAGCAGTACTTC. It codes for CASSFRETLYEQYF.

This chain joins TRBV20-1 and TRBJ2-1; 7 bases agree with TRBD1. CDR1 and CDR2 from the germline V gene are DFQATT and SNEGSKA (reference sequence). This CDR3 has 13 amino acids. V lost 3 bases, J lost 6 bases, and 5 bases stayed unmatched. The DNA of the CDR3 is TGCAGTGCTAGTTACCGGGACAGCAATGAGCAGTTCTTC. Encoded protein: CSASYRDSNEQFF.